Included here is one T cell receptor (beta chain) sequence, with context. CDR3 length: 14 amino acids. Looked up from germline, CDR1 is SGHAT and CDR2 is FQNNGV. Trimming shortened V by 7 bases and J by 9 bases, and 19 bases separated the two germline ends. This entry belongs to a study of blood T cell repertoires in COVID-19. Study-level background: COVID-19 samples, acute and convalescent, were from the United States, Italy and Spain. T cells, B-cell-depleted T cells, or PBMCs supplied cDNA or gDNA.

In the original processing: It was from reference gene primer amplification that nucleated cell counts were estimated. Repertoires were generated with immunoSEQ multiplex PCR, while TCRdb's copy carries only in-frame clones and drops some. The DNA gave D and trimming, while V, J and clone size come from that table. The sample has tens of thousands of clones; around nine tenths are singletons. The chain carries TRBV11-2 and TRBJ2-1, with D possibly being TRBD1 (6 bases). The sequencing input was peripheral blood. This TCR came from a human donor in a cohort sampled during active COVID-19. CDR3 nucleotide sequence: TGTGCCAGCACCCGGGCCGACAGGCCGGGTGAGCAGTTCTTC. Translating gives CASTRADRPGEQFF.